This TCR beta chain was recorded in a study of tissue T cells after allogeneic stem cell transplantation. Whole-study findings and limits: Motif-based clustering found tissue-specific repertoire signatures shared across patients, though few clones were shared.

The V gene lost 4 bases and the J gene lost 3 bases, with 12 bases spanning the gap. The CDR3 contains 15 residues. In germline, CDR1 is SNHLY, CDR2 FYNGKV (reference sequence). Time point reported: mouse harvest day 7 after allogeneic transplant. Mouse grafts combined 10^7 T-cell-depleted bone marrow cells with 10^6 splenic CD5+ T cells. This mouse GVHD model was MHC-mismatched B6 to BALB/c, profiled day 7 or 14. A word on this clone: Its matching antigen is unknown. The germline and genes are mouse ones. Read data end 1 residue before the CDR3 end; the end is taken from the germline J gene.

TCRdb's copy holds only in-frame clones and misses some; the assay was immunoSEQ multiplex PCR. This table holds roughly 7,500 clones, approximately 52% found once. This sequence originates from a female BALB/c mouse given C57BL/6 T cells with graft-versus-host disease after an allogeneic hematopoietic cell transplant. The sample taken for sequencing was lymph node tissue. This sequence joins TRBV3 and TRBJ2-2; a possible D gene is TRBD1 (6 bases). Partial CDR3 DNA: TGTGCCAGCAGCTGGCAGGGGAAGGACACCGGGCAGCTCTAC. As protein: CASSWQGKDTGQLY. The complete CDR3 sequence is CASSWQGKDTGQLYF.